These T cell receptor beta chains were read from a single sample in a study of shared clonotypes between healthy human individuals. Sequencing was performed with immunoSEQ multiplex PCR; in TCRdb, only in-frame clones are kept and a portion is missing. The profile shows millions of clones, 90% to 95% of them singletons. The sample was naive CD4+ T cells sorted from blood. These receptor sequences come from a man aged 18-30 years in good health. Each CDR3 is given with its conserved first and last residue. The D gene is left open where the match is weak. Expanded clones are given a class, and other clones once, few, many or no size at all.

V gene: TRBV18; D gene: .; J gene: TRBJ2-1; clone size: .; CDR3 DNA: TGTGCCAGCTCACCGGGGGGGGGCCCCAATGAGCAGTTCTTC; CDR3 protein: CASSPGGGPNEQFF
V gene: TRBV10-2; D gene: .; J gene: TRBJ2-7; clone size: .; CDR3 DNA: TGCGCCAGCAGTCTAGCGCACTCCTACGAGCAGTACTTC; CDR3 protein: CASSLAHSYEQYF
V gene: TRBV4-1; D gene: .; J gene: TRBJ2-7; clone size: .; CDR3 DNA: TGCGCCAGCAGCCAGCCTGGACGGGTTTGGGACGAGCAGTACTTC; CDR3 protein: CASSQPGRVWDEQYF
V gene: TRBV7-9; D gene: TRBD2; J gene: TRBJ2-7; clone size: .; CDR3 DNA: TGTGCCAGCAGCGTCGGACTAGCGGGAGGCTACGAGCAGTACTTC; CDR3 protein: CASSVGLAGGYEQYF
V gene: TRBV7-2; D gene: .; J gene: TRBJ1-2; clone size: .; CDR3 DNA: TGTGCCAGCAGCTCTTTCCAGCGAAGATCCTATGGCTACACCTTC; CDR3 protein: CASSSFQRRSYGYTF
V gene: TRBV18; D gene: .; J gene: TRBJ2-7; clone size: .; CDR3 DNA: TGTGCCAGCTCAGGAGGGCCTAGTGGGGAGCAGTACTTC; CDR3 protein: CASSGGPSGEQYF
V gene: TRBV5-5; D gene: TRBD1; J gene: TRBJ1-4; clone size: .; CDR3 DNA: TGTGCCAGCAGCCGGGACAGTGGTAGTGAAAAACTGTTTTTT; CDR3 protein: CASSRDSGSEKLFF
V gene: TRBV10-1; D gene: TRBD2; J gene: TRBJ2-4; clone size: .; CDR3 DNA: TGCGCCAGCAGCTTAGCGGGAGAAGACATTCAGTACTTC; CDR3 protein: CASSLAGEDIQYF
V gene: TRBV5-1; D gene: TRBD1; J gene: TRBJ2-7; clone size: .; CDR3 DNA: TGCGCCAGCAACCGGGACAGGGGGTTCGAGCAGTACTTC; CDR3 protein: CASNRDRGFEQYF
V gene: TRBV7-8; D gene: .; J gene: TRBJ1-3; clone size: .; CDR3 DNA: TGTGCCACCCCTGCACAGGACGGAAACACCATATATTTT; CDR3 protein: CATPAQDGNTIYF
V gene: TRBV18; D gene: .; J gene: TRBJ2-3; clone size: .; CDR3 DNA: TGTGCCAGCTCACCGCGTTTGTTGGCGGGGAGCACAGATACGCAGTATTTT; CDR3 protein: CASSPRLLAGSTDTQYF
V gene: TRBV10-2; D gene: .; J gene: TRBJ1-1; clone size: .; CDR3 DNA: TGCGCCAGCAGTGATCTAACAGGGAATGTAGCTTTCTTT; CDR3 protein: CASSDLTGNVAFF
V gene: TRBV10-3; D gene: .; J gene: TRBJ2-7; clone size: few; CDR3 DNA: TGTGCTTCCTCAAAGGCCTACGAGCAGTACTTC; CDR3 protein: CASSKAYEQYF
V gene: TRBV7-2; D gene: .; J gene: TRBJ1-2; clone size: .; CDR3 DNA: TGTGCCAGCAGCTTAGCGGAGGGAAACTATGGCTACACCTTC; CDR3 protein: CASSLAEGNYGYTF
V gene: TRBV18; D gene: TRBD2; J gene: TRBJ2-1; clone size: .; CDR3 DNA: TGTGCCAGCGGCCTACTCCCCCCACGCGGGAGCATTAATGAGCAGTTCTTC; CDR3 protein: CASGLLPPRGSINEQFF
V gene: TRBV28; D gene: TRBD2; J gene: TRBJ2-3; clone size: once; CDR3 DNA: TGTGCCAGCCACTCCCCGGGGAGGGTGAGGACAGATACGCAGTATTTT; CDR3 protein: CASHSPGRVRTDTQYF
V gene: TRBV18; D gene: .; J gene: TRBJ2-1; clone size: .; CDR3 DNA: TGTGCCAGCTCCCCTCTGGCACTCTCCTACAATGAGCAGTTCTTC; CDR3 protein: CASSPLALSYNEQFF
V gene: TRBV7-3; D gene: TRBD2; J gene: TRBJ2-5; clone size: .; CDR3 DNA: TGTGCCAGCAGCTTCCTGGCACTAGCGGGTCGAGAGACCCAGTACTTC; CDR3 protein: CASSFLALAGRETQYF
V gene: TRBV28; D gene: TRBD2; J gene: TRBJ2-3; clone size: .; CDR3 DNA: TGTGCCAGCAGTTTTGGGGAAGCGGGAACCACAGATACGCAGTATTTT; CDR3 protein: CASSFGEAGTTDTQYF
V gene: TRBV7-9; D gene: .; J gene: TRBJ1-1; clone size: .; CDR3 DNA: TGTGCCAGCAGCTTAGTGGTTAATGTGGGCCAACCTGAAGCTTTCTTT; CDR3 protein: CASSLVVNVGQPEAFF
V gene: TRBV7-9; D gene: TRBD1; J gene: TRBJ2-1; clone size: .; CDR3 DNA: TGTGCCAGCAGCTCCGGACAGGGTTCGGGCAATGAGCAGTTCTTC; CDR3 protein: CASSSGQGSGNEQFF
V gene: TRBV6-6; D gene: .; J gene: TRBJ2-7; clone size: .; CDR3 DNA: TGTGCCAGCAGCCGTACAGGGATAGGGCACTCCTACGAGCAGTACTTC; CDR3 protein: CASSRTGIGHSYEQYF
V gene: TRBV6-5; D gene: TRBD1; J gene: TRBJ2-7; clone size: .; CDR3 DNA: TGTGCCAGCAGTAACCTAGGGGGACAGGGACTCGAGCAGTACTTC; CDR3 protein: CASSNLGGQGLEQYF
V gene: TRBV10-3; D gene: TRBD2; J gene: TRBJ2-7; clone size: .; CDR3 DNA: TGTGCCTCGCAAAGGACTAGCGGGTTCTCCTACGAGCAGTACTTC; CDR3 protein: CASQRTSGFSYEQYF
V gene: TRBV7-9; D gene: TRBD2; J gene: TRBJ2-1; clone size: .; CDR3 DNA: TGTGCCAGCAGCACCCAGGGACTAGTTGAGCGGGATGAGCAGTTCTTC; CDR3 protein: CASSTQGLVERDEQFF
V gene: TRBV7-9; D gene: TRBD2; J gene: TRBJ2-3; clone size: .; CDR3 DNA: TGTGCCAGCAGCTTAGGGACTAGGGATACGCAGTATTTT; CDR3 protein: CASSLGTRDTQYF
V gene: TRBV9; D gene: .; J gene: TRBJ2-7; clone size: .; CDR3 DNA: TGTGCCAGCAGCGGAACCGGGAGTTCCTACGAGCAGTACTTC; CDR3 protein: CASSGTGSSYEQYF
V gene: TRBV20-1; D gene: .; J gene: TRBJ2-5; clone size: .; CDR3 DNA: TGCAGTGCTACGCGAGGGGAGACCCAGTACTTC; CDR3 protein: CSATRGETQYF